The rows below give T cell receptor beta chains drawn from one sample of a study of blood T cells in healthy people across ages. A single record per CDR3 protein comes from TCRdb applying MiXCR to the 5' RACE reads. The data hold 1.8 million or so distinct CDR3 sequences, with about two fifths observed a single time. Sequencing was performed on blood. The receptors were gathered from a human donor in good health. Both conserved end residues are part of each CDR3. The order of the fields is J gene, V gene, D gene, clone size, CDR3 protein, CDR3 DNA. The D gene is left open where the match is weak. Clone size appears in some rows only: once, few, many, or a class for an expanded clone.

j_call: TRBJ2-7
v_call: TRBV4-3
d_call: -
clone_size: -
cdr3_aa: CASSRTPGPYEQYF
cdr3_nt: TGCGCCAGCAGCAGGACACCCGGACCCTACGAGCAGTACTTC

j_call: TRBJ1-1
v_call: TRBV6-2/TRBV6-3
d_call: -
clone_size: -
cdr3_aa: CASSGGAVEAFF
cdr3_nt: TGTGCCAGCTCCGGAGGGGCCGTTGAAGCTTTCTTT

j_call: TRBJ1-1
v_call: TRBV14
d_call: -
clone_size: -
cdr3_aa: CASSPGVMAEAFF
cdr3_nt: TGTGCCAGCAGCCCCGGGGTTATGGCTGAAGCTTTCTTT

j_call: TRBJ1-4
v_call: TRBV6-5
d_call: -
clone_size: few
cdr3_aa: CASRPLPGPSNEKLFF
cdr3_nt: TGTGCCAGCAGACCCCTTCCGGGGCCCTCTAATGAAAAACTGTTTTTT

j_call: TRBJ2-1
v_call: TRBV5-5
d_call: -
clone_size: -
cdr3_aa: CASSLFTRPEQFF
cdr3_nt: TGTGCCAGCAGCTTGTTTACGAGACCTGAGCAGTTCTTC

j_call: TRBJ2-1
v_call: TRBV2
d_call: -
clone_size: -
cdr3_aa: CASSVMTGEQFF
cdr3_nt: TGTGCCAGCAGTGTAATGACGGGTGAGCAGTTCTTC

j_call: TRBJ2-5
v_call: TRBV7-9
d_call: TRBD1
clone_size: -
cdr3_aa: CASLEAGGKETQYF
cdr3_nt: TGTGCCAGCTTGGAGGCAGGGGGCAAAGAGACCCAGTACTTC

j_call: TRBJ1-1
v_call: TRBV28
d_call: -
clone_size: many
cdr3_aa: CASSFAGGSGTEAFF
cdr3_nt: TGTGCCAGCAGTTTTGCTGGGGGCTCGGGCACTGAAGCTTTCTTT

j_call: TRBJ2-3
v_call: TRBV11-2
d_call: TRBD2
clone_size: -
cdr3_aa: CASSHTSGGFGDTQYF
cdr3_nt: TGTGCCAGCAGCCACACTAGCGGGGGTTTTGGGGATACGCAGTATTTT

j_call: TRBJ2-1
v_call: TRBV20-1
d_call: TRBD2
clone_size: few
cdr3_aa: CSATGTSGGIYNEQFF
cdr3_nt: TGCAGTGCTACAGGGACTAGCGGGGGCATATACAATGAGCAGTTCTTC

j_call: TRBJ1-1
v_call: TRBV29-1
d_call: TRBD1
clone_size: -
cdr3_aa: CSVDDRVFF
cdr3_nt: TGCAGCGTTGACGACAGGGTTTTCTTT

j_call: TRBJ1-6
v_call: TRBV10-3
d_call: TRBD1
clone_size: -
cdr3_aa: CAISDWETGEGSPLHF
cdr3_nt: TGTGCCATCAGTGATTGGGAAACAGGGGAAGGATCACCCCTCCACTTT

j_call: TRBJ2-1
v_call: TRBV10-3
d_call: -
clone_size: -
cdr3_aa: CAISESTNNEQFF
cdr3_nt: TGTGCCATCAGTGAGTCGACCAACAATGAGCAGTTCTTC

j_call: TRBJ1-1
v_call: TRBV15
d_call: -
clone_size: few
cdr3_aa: CATSRDHPPRNTEAFF
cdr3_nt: TGTGCCACCAGCAGAGACCATCCTCCCCGGAACACTGAAGCTTTCTTT

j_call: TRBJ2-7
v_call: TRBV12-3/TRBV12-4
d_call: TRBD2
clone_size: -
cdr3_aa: CASSLRTSGGAEQYF
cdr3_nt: TGTGCCAGCAGTCTACGGACTAGCGGGGGGGCAGAGCAGTACTTC

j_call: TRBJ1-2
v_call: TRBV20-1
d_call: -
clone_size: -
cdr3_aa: CSAKSGQRLSGYTF
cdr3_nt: TGCAGTGCCAAGTCCGGACAGCGCTTGTCTGGCTACACCTTC

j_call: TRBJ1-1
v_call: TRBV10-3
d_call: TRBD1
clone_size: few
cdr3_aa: CAIKGQGHANTEAFF
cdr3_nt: TGTGCCATCAAAGGACAGGGGCACGCGAACACTGAAGCTTTCTTT

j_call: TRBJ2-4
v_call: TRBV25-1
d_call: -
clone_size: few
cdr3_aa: CASSDLSGTPGTLAKNIQYF
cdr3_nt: TGTGCCAGCAGTGACCTTTCCGGGACTCCTGGTACCCTAGCCAAAAACATTCAGTACTTC

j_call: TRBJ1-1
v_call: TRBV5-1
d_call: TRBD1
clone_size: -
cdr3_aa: CASSMGQEVAFF
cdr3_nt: TGCGCCAGCAGCATGGGACAGGAGGTTGCTTTCTTT

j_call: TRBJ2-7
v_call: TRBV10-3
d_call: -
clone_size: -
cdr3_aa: CAISESGSPEQYF
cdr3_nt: TGTGCCATCAGTGAGTCCGGCTCGCCCGAGCAGTACTTC

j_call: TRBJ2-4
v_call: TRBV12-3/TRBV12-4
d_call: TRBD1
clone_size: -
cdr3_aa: CASSEGQGYNEQYF
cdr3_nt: TGTGCCAGCAGTGAGGGACAGGGATACAATGAGCAGTACTTC

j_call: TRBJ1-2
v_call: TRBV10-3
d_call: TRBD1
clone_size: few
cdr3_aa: CAISETGVRGYTF
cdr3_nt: TGTGCCATCAGTGAAACAGGGGTGCGTGGCTACACCTTC

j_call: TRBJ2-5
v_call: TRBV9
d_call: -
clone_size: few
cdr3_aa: CASSVDSQQETQYF
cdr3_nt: TGTGCCAGCAGCGTAGATAGCCAACAAGAGACCCAGTACTTC

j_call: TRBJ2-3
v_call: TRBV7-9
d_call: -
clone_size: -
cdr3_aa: CASSLIEESTDTQYF
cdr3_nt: TGTGCCAGCAGCTTAATTGAGGAGAGCACAGATACGCAGTATTTT

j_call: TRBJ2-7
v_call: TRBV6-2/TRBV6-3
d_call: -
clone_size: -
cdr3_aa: CASRPSGVPVYEQYF
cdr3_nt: TGTGCCAGCAGACCCTCGGGGGTACCCGTCTACGAGCAGTACTTC

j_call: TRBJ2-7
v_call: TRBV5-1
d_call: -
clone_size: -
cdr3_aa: CASSLTQYGEQYF
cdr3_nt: TGCGCCAGCAGCTTGACACAATACGGCGAGCAGTACTTC

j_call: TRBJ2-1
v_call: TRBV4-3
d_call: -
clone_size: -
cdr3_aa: CASSQEFVRTYYNEQFF
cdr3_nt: TGCGCCAGCAGCCAAGAATTTGTTCGGACATACTACAATGAGCAGTTCTTC

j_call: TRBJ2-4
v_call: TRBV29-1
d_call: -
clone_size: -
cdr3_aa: CSVDATHGAKNIQYF
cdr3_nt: TGCAGCGTTGATGCCACCCATGGGGCCAAAAACATTCAGTACTTC

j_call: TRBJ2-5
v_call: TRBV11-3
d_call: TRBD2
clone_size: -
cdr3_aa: CASSPKTSGLWETQYF
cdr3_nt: TGTGCCAGCAGCCCCAAGACTAGCGGGCTGTGGGAGACCCAGTACTTC

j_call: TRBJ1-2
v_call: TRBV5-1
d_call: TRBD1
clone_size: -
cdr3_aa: CASSRPDRGALVDGYTF
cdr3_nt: TGCGCCAGCAGCCGCCCCGACAGGGGGGCCTTAGTGGATGGCTACACCTTC

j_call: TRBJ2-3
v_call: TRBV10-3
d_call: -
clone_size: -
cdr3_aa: CAISESGAGRTSTDTQYF
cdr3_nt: TGTGCCATCAGTGAGTCAGGCGCGGGAAGAACTAGCACAGATACGCAGTATTTT

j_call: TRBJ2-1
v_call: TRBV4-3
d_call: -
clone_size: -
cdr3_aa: CASSQDRPRASYNEQFF
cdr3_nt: TGCGCCAGCAGCCAAGACAGGCCAAGAGCCTCCTACAATGAGCAGTTCTTC

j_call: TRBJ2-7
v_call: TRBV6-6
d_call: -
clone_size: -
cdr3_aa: CASSYASVKDSYEQYF
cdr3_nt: TGTGCCAGCAGTTACGCTAGTGTAAAGGACTCCTACGAGCAGTACTTC

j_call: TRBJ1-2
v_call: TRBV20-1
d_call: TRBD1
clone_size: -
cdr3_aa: CSARDVRTGEALGYGYTF
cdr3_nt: TGCAGTGCTAGAGATGTGAGGACAGGGGAGGCGTTGGGATATGGCTACACCTTC

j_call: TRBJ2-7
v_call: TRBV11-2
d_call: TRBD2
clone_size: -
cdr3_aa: CASSLLRTSGYEQYF
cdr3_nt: TGTGCCAGCAGCTTACTAAGGACTAGCGGTTACGAGCAGTACTTC

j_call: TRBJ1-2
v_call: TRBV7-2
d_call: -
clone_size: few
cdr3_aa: CASSWDLNYGYTF
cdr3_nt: TGTGCCAGCAGCTGGGACCTTAACTATGGCTACACCTTC

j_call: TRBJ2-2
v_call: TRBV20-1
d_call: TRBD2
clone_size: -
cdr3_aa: CSARNGGGNTGELFF
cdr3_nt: TGCAGTGCTAGAAATGGCGGGGGTAACACCGGGGAGCTGTTTTTT

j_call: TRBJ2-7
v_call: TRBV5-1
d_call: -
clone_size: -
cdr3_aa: CASRSSLAGSSYEQYF
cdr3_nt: TGCGCCAGCAGATCGTCTTTGGCGGGGAGCTCCTACGAGCAGTACTTC

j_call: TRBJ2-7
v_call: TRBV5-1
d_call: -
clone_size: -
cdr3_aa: CASSSPGIDGGYEQYF
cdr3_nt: TGCGCCAGCAGCTCCCCGGGAATAGACGGCGGCTACGAGCAGTACTTC

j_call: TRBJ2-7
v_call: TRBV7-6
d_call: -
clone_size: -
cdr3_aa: CASSQRVDSSYEQYF
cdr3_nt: TGTGCCAGCAGCCAGAGGGTCGATAGCTCCTACGAGCAGTACTTC

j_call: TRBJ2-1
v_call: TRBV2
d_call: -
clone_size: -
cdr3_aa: CASSRRRGDNEQFF
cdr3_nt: TGTGCCAGCAGTCGTAGACGAGGGGACAATGAGCAGTTCTTC

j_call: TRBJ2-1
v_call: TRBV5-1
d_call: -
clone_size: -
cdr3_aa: CASSRKEQPGVREQFF
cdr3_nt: TGCGCCAGCAGCCGAAAGGAACAACCGGGGGTTAGAGAGCAGTTCTTC

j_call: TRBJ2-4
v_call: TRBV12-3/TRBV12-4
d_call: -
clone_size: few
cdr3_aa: CASSTDFSKDIQYF
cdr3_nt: TGTGCCAGCAGTACGGACTTCAGTAAGGACATTCAGTACTTC

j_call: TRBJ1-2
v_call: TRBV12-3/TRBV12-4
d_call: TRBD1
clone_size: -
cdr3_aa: CASTIRQGATNYGYTF
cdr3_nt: TGTGCCAGCACCATAAGACAGGGGGCCACTAACTATGGCTACACCTTC

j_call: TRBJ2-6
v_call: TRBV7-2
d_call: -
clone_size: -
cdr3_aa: CASSLEVGPGANVLTF
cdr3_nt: TGTGCCAGCAGCTTAGAGGTAGGGCCCGGGGCCAACGTCCTGACTTTC

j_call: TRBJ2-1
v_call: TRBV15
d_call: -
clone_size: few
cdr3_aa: CATSRYKRGTDEQFF
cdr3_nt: TGTGCCACCAGCAGATATAAAAGGGGGACCGATGAGCAGTTCTTC

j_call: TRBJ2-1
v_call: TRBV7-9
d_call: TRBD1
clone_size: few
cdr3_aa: CASSTGGADNEQFF
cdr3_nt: TGTGCCAGCAGCACAGGGGGTGCGGACAATGAGCAGTTCTTC

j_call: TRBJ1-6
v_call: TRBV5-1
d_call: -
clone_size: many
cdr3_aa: CASSLGEGRTADSPLHF
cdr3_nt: TGCGCCAGCAGCTTAGGGGAAGGGAGGACTGCTGATTCACCCCTCCACTTT